This is a list of T cell receptor beta chains from one sample in a study of blood T cell repertoires in COVID-19. Clones were sequenced by immunoSEQ multiplex PCR, and TCRdb holds only the in-frame ones, with some missing. This sample has 48,000 or so clones, with approximately 84% found just once. Sequenced sample: peripheral blood. The receptors originated from a woman older than 75 with COVID-19, enrolled during active disease. Each CDR3 is given with its conserved first and last residue. Each record gives: CDR3 DNA, CDR3 protein, V gene, D gene, J gene, clone size. A D gene is named only where the DNA matches it firmly. Not every row has a clone size; where given, it reads once, few, many or a size class.

TGTGCCAGCAGTGGTGAGGGGGCTGAAGCTTTCTTT,CASSGEGAEAFF,TRBV2,-,TRBJ1-1,-
TGTGCCAGCAGCCTCTACGATTTCTACGAGCAGTACTTC,CASSLYDFYEQYF,TRBV9,-,TRBJ2-7,-
TGCGCCAGCAGCCCGGCCGGCGGAGAGACCCAGTACTTC,CASSPAGGETQYF,TRBV5-1,-,TRBJ2-5,-
TGTGCCAGCAGCTTGTCACCCCGAGCTAGGGGCTACACCTTC,CASSLSPRARGYTF,TRBV5-6,-,TRBJ1-2,-
TGTGCCAGCAGTCCTACCCGACTAGCGGGAGGGGGGAGATCCTACAATGAGCAGTTCTTC,CASSPTRLAGGGRSYNEQFF,TRBV2,TRBD2,TRBJ2-1,-
TGTGCCAGCAGCCAGGACCGGTACAGGGGTAATTCACCCCTCCACTTT,CASSQDRYRGNSPLHF,TRBV7-3,TRBD1,TRBJ1-6,-
TGCGCCAGCAGCTTGGATGGCGGAGCCTACGAGCAGTACTTC,CASSLDGGAYEQYF,TRBV5-1,-,TRBJ2-7,-
TGTGCCAGCAGCAATTCCCTGGGACAGGACTACAATGAGCAGTTCTTC,CASSNSLGQDYNEQFF,TRBV7-9,TRBD1,TRBJ2-1,few
TGTGCCAGCAGTGAAGCAGGTGGCAGGGGTCCCTATGGCTACACCTTC,CASSEAGGRGPYGYTF,TRBV6-1,-,TRBJ1-2,-
TGTGCCAGCAGTGCCACACCGAACTATGGCTACACCTTC,CASSATPNYGYTF,TRBV12-3/TRBV12-4,-,TRBJ1-2,-
TGTGCCAGCGCCCGGACACCTGCAACTAATGAAAAACTGTTTTTT,CASARTPATNEKLFF,TRBV2,-,TRBJ1-4,-
TGTGCCAGCAGTTTCTTAGCGGACAATGAGCAGTTCTTC,CASSFLADNEQFF,TRBV12-3/TRBV12-4,-,TRBJ2-1,-
TGTGCCAGCAGTGAAGGGGGGGTGAGACAGCCCCAGCATTTT,CASSEGGVRQPQHF,TRBV6-1,-,TRBJ1-5,-
TGCGCCAGCAGCTTGGGTCAGGCAGGGCCGTCCTACAATGAGCAGTTCTTC,CASSLGQAGPSYNEQFF,TRBV5-1,-,TRBJ2-1,once
TGCGCCAGCAGCTTGGGGGAGTTGGATGGCTACACCTTC,CASSLGELDGYTF,TRBV5-1,-,TRBJ1-2,-
TGTGCCAGCAGTCTCGGGACAGCCTGGGAGCAGTACTTC,CASSLGTAWEQYF,TRBV27,TRBD1,TRBJ2-7,-
TGCAGCGCCCAACGGGGGGGGGAAGGCACTGAAGCTTTCTTT,CSAQRGGEGTEAFF,TRBV29-1,-,TRBJ1-1,-
TGTGCCAGCAGTTACCCCGGGGGGGGCGGCTACACCTTC,CASSYPGGGGYTF,TRBV6-5,-,TRBJ1-2,-
TGTGCCAGCAGCGGGACACCTAATCAGCCCCAGCATTTT,CASSGTPNQPQHF,TRBV6-5,-,TRBJ1-5,-
TGTGCCAGCAGCTTAGGACTAGCGGGGGGAACAGATACGCAGTATTTT,CASSLGLAGGTDTQYF,TRBV11-2,TRBD2,TRBJ2-3,once
TGTGCCAGCAGCCTACCCATCGGGGTCCGGGAAGCTTTCTTT,CASSLPIGVREAFF,TRBV7-9,-,TRBJ1-1,-
TGTGCCAGCAGTACGGGACTGATGAACACTGAAGCTTTCTTT,CASSTGLMNTEAFF,TRBV27,-,TRBJ1-1,-
TGTGCCAGCAGCGTAGGGAATACTCCGGACAGCTTTAATGAAAAACTGTTTTTT,CASSVGNTPDSFNEKLFF,TRBV9,-,TRBJ1-4,-
TGTGCCAGCAGCTTGGATCCTAGGGGAGAGACCCAGTACTTC,CASSLDPRGETQYF,TRBV5-5,-,TRBJ2-5,-
TGTGCCAGCAGCTTAATTGGGGGCTCGGGCTATGGCTACACCTTC,CASSLIGGSGYGYTF,TRBV7-9,-,TRBJ1-2,-
TGTGCCTCGTCAAGCGGCAACGACTACGAGCAGTACTTC,CASSSGNDYEQYF,TRBV10-3,-,TRBJ2-7,-
TGTGCCACCAGCAGAGATCGGGGCTATGGCTACACCTTC,CATSRDRGYGYTF,TRBV15,-,TRBJ1-2,-
TGTGCCATCAGTGCATTGGGGAAAACAGGTGGGAACACTGAAGCTTTCTTT,CAISALGKTGGNTEAFF,TRBV10-3,-,TRBJ1-1,-
TGTGCCACCTCGACAGGGAGGCATTCACCCCTCCACTTT,CATSTGRHSPLHF,TRBV28,TRBD1,TRBJ1-6,-
TGTGCCAGCTCACCAGTGACTCCGAACACTGAAGCTTTCTTT,CASSPVTPNTEAFF,TRBV18,-,TRBJ1-1,once
TGTGCCAGCAGTGATGCGGGGGGAAGAGACACTGAAGCTTTCTTT,CASSDAGGRDTEAFF,TRBV6-1,-,TRBJ1-1,-
TGTGCCAGCAGTTTACAGTACAATCAGCCCCAGCATTTT,CASSLQYNQPQHF,TRBV6-6,-,TRBJ1-5,-
TGTGCCAGCACCACGCAGGGGGCTAACTATGGCTACACCTTC,CASTTQGANYGYTF,TRBV2,TRBD1,TRBJ1-2,-
TGTGCCAGCAGCATTTTTAGCGGGAGTAGCCCAGATACGCAGTATTTT,CASSIFSGSSPDTQYF,TRBV9,TRBD2,TRBJ2-3,-
TGTGCCAGCTCACCATTCCCCGGACAGGGGGCTATCAATCAGCCCCAGCATTTT,CASSPFPGQGAINQPQHF,TRBV18,TRBD1,TRBJ1-5,-
TGTGCCAGCAGCTTTAACGCCCCGACAGGGGGGAATGAAAAACTGTTTTTT,CASSFNAPTGGNEKLFF,TRBV7-9,TRBD1,TRBJ1-4,-
TGTGCCAGTAGTCTCCGTCGAGGGAGGAGCAATCAGCCCCAGCATTTT,CASSLRRGRSNQPQHF,TRBV19,-,TRBJ1-5,-
TGTGCCAGCAGCAAAGGGGGTTCTGGAAACACCATATATTTT,CASSKGGSGNTIYF,TRBV11-2,-,TRBJ1-3,-
TGTGCCAGCCGAATTTCAACGAGGGCAGGGGGCCTCAATGAGCAGTTCTTC,CASRISTRAGGLNEQFF,TRBV27,TRBD1,TRBJ2-1,-
TGTGCCAGCAGCCAGGGACTAGCGGGGCAACCACAGTACTTC,CASSQGLAGQPQYF,TRBV3-1/TRBV3-2,TRBD2,TRBJ2-7,-
TGTGCCTGGAGTGTACGTATCAGGGCCTACGAGCAGTACTTC,CAWSVRIRAYEQYF,TRBV30,-,TRBJ2-7,-
TGTGCCAGCAGTTCTCCCGGACTTTACAGCTATGGCTACACCTTC,CASSSPGLYSYGYTF,TRBV28,-,TRBJ1-2,-
TGTGCCAGCTCACCATTGTCAGGGACTAATGGAAACACCATATATTTT,CASSPLSGTNGNTIYF,TRBV18,-,TRBJ1-3,-
TGTGCCAGCAGTTATGCAGGACAAAGAACTGAAGCTTTCTTT,CASSYAGQRTEAFF,TRBV6-2/TRBV6-3,-,TRBJ1-1,once
TGTGCCAGTAGTGAAACAGGTGTGACTAATGAAAAACTGTTTTTT,CASSETGVTNEKLFF,TRBV19,-,TRBJ1-4,-
TGTGCCAGCAGTCTCGCGGGGGCGAACATTCAGTACTTC,CASSLAGANIQYF,TRBV6-5,-,TRBJ2-4,-
TGTGCCAGTAGTATGTCCAGGGCTTTTCAGCCCCAGCATTTT,CASSMSRAFQPQHF,TRBV19,-,TRBJ1-5,-
TGTGCCAGTAGTCCCCGGGGGGCTGGGACTGAAGCTTTCTTT,CASSPRGAGTEAFF,TRBV19,-,TRBJ1-1,-
TGTGCCAGCAGTTCACAGGGACGAGGGGGCTATGGCTACACCTTC,CASSSQGRGGYGYTF,TRBV6-5,-,TRBJ1-2,-
TGTGCCAGCAGTACACTAGCGGGGGGCCGCGGTGAGCAGTTCTTC,CASSTLAGGRGEQFF,TRBV6-5,TRBD2,TRBJ2-1,-
TGCGCCAGCAGCTTTGGGACAGGGCTATATGGCTACACCTTC,CASSFGTGLYGYTF,TRBV5-1,TRBD1,TRBJ1-2,-
TGTGCCAGCAGTTACGAGGCAGGGAGGGGGGCTTTCTTT,CASSYEAGRGAFF,TRBV6-5,-,TRBJ1-1,-
TGTGCCAGCTCTTCAACTAGCGGGATGGGGACCGGGGAGCTGTTTTTT,CASSSTSGMGTGELFF,TRBV6-6,TRBD2,TRBJ2-2,-
TGTGCCAGCAGTGAAGGGACTAGCGGATACAATGAGCAGTTCTTC,CASSEGTSGYNEQFF,TRBV2,TRBD2,TRBJ2-1,few